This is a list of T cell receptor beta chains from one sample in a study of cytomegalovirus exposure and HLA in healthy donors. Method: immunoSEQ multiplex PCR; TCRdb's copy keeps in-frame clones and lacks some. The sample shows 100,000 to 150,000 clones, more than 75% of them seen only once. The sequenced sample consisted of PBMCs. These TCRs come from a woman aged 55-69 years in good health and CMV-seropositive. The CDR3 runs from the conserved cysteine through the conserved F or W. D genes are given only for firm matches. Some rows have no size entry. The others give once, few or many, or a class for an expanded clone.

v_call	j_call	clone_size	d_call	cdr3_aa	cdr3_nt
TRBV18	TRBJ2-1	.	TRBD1	CASSPRATGAYNEQFF	TGTGCCAGCTCTCCACGGGCCACAGGGGCATACAATGAGCAGTTCTTC
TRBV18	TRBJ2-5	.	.	CASSPTLAIQETQYF	TGTGCCAGCTCACCGACACTAGCTATCCAAGAGACCCAGTACTTC
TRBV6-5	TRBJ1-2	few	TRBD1	CASRGPDRGTYGYTF	TGTGCCAGCAGGGGTCCGGACAGGGGCACCTATGGCTACACCTTC
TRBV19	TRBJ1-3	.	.	CASAVGGRNTIYF	TGTGCCAGCGCCGTTGGAGGGCGCAACACCATATATTTT
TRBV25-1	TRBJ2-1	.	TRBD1	CASQGGRSYNEQFF	TGTGCCAGTCAAGGGGGCAGGAGCTACAATGAGCAGTTCTTC
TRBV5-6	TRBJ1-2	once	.	CASSSTGIGYGYTF	TGTGCCAGCAGCTCTACAGGGATTGGGTATGGCTACACCTTC
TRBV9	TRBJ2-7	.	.	CASSVLAVPWYEQYF	TGTGCCAGCAGCGTCCTGGCGGTCCCCTGGTACGAGCAGTACTTC
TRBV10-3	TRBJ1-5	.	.	CAISEASPDQPQHF	TGTGCCATCAGTGAGGCCTCGCCAGATCAGCCCCAGCATTTT
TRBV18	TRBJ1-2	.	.	CASSFSGELGNGYTF	TGTGCCAGCTCGTTTTCAGGGGAGTTAGGGAATGGCTACACCTTC
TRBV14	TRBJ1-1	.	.	CASSSQRANTEAFF	TGTGCCAGCAGCTCACAGCGGGCTAACACTGAAGCTTTCTTT
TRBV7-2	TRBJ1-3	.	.	CASSRIGVQGTSGNTIYF	TGTGCCAGCAGCCGGATAGGTGTTCAGGGGACCTCTGGAAACACCATATATTTT
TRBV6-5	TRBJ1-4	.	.	CASSYGHPNEKLFF	TGTGCCAGCAGTTACGGACACCCTAATGAAAAACTGTTTTTT
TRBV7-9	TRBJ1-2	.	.	CASSFGRGRDGYTF	TGTGCCAGCAGCTTCGGGCGGGGTAGGGATGGCTACACCTTC
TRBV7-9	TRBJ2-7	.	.	CASSLGYRVIGQYF	TGTGCCAGCAGCTTAGGGTACAGGGTTATAGGGCAGTACTTC
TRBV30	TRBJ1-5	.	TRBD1	CAWAGTENQPQHF	TGTGCCTGGGCCGGGACAGAGAATCAGCCCCAGCATTTT
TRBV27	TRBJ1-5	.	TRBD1	CASHPTRTGIEGNQPQHF	TGTGCCAGCCACCCCACCCGGACAGGGATTGAGGGCAATCAGCCCCAGCATTTT